The clone carrying this T cell receptor (beta chain) has only one observation. Its target is unknown. The data were obtained in a study of T cell responses to AZD1222 COVID-19 vaccine. Germline-derived CDR1 and CDR2 are MDHEN and SYDVKM. The J segment lost 5 bases and the V segment lost 6 bases, leaving 11 bases of the junction unmatched. This CDR3 region has 16 residues. Sequenced by immunoSEQ multiplex PCR; TCRdb stores in-frame clones only, minus some. The sample consists of around 99,000 clones, about 92% of them appearing once. Findings and limits, study-wide: Donor demographics were predominantly white British with a female majority; clonal diversity may be underestimated. As reported, nearly half of all spike-specific TCRs target variant regions that are unmutated. Spike was spanned by vaccine-associated CD4 TCRs, with dominance at 160-218 and 743-854.

The TCR sequence derives from an adult who received the AZD1222 COVID-19 vaccine. The material was peripheral blood, obtained 28 days after the second AZD1222 dose. This chain joins TRBV28 and TRBJ2-7; 12 nucleotides agree with TRBD2. CDR3 nucleotide sequence: TGTGCCAGCAGCCCACTGACTAGCGGGAGTTCAGACGAGCAGTACTTC. Its protein product is CASSPLTSGSSDEQYF.